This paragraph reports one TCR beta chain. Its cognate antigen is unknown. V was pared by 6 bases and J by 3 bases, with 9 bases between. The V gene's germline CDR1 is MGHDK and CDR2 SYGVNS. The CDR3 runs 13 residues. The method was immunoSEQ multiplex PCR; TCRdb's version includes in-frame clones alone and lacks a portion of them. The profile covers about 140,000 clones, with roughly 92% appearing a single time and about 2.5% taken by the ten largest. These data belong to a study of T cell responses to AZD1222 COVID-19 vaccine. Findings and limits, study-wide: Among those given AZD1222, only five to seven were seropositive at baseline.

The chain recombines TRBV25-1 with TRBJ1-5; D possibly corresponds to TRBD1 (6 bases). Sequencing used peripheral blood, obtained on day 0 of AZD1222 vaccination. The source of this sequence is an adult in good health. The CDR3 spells CASSHRVNQPQHF. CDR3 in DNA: TGTGCCAGCAGCCACAGGGTCAATCAGCCCCAGCATTTT.